This T cell receptor (beta chain) appears in the sequencing data of a study of cytomegalovirus exposure and HLA in healthy donors. Study observations and caveats: Some V segments (TRBV6-2 and TRBV6-3 among them) were excluded as indistinguishable. Among TCR beta chains, those listed as cytomegalovirus-associated numbered over 150. Rare TCR sequences predominated, though certain public TCRs were found in many donors.

Likely unrecorded immune exposures existed in these nominally healthy donors. Comments on this clone: What it binds is unknown.

The PCR employed 60 Vbeta primers together with 13 Jbeta primers. Assay used: immunoSEQ multiplex PCR; TCRdb lists only in-frame clones, some missing. The table lists under 200,000 clones, 84% of them singletons. The CDR3 is made up of 14 amino acids. CDR1 and CDR2 (germline): MGHDK, SYGVNS. Trimming at V came to 4 bases and at J to 4 bases, leaving 3 bases not matched to a gene. Sequencing was done on a sample of PBMCs. V and J are TRBV25-1 and TRBJ2-5; 10 nucleotides line up with TRBD1. This receptor was obtained from a woman aged 50 to 65 in good health and CMV-seropositive. CDR3 residues: CASSGGQGTETQYF. The DNA of the CDR3 is TGTGCCAGCAGTGGGGGACAGGGGACAGAGACCCAGTACTTC.